The T cell receptor (beta chain) described here comes from a study of blood T cell repertoires in COVID-19. CDR3 length equals 15 residues. After removal of 5 bases from V and 3 bases from J, the junction contained 7 bases not matched to a gene. Germline CDR1 is GTSNPN and CDR2 is SVGIG (reference sequence). Data came from immunoSEQ multiplex PCR; TCRdb stores just in-frame clones and leaves some out. The table includes about 240,000 clones, about 86% detected once. This sequence was found in a woman older than 75 with acute or convalescent COVID-19. The chain links TRBV30 to TRBJ2-6; the match to TRBD1 covers 7 bases. Sequenced input: peripheral blood. The CDR3 DNA reads as TGTGCCTGGTCCCGGGACAGCTTTGGGGCCAACGTCCTGACTTTC. This sequence encodes CAWSRDSFGANVLTF.